This entry describes one TCR beta chain. These data originate in a study of graft-versus-host responses after intestinal transplantation. The protocol was immunoSEQ multiplex PCR, while the TCRdb copy is restricted to in-frame clones and leaves out a portion. The profile shows tens of thousands of clones, roughly nine tenths of them singletons. Germline lookup yields CDR1 MDHEN and CDR2 SYDVKM. V lost 10 bases to trimming and J lost 10 bases; unmatched junction nucleotides: 9. The length of the CDR3 is 13 residues. Sequenced material: PBMCs, taken around 320 days after intestinal transplant. The TCR was taken from a human patient who received an intestinal transplant, so some T cells may come from the graft donor. The chain is built from TRBV28 and TRBJ1-6, with 8 nucleotides matching TRBD1. CDR3 loop: CATWTGRGSPLHF. CDR3 nucleotides: TGTGCCACCTGGACAGGGAGAGGCTCACCCCTCCACTTT. Supplemented by reference TRBV28 and TRBJ1-6, the full variable domain reads DVKVTQSSRYLVKRTGEKVFLECVQDMDHENMFWYRQDPGLGLRLIYFSYDVKMKEKGDIPEGYSVSREKKERFSLILESASTNQTSMYLCATWTGRGSPLHFGNGTRLTVT.